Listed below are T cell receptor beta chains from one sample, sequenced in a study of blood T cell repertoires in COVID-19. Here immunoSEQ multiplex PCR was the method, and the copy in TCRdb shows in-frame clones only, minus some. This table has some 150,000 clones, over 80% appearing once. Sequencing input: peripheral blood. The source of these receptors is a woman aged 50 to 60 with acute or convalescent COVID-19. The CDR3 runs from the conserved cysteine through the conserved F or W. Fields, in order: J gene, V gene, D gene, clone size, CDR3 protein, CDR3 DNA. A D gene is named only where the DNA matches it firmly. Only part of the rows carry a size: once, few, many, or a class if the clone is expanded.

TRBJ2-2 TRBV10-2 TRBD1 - CASRDRGWNTGELFF TGCGCCAGCAGAGACAGGGGGTGGAACACCGGGGAGCTGTTTTTT
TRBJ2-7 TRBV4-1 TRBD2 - CASSHRGGNRYEQYF TGCGCCAGCAGCCACCGCGGGGGGAATCGCTACGAGCAGTACTTC
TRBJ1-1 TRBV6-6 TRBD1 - CASSYSTGAGNTEAFF TGTGCCAGCAGTTACTCAACAGGGGCGGGGAACACTGAAGCTTTCTTT
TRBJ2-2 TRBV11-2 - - CASSLDSRDTGELFF TGTGCCAGCAGCTTGGATAGCCGGGACACCGGGGAGCTGTTTTTT
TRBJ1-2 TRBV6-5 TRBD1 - CASIRQGIFYGYTF TGTGCCAGCATCCGACAGGGAATCTTTTATGGCTACACCTTC
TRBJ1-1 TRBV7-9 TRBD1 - CASSLGDDRGTEAFF TGTGCCAGCAGCTTAGGAGACGACAGGGGGACTGAAGCTTTCTTT
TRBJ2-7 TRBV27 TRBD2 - CASSPTGTSGGPTYEQYF TGTGCCAGCAGCCCGACCGGGACTAGCGGGGGCCCTACCTACGAGCAGTACTTC
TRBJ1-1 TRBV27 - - CASSWIPGVNTEAFF TGTGCCAGCAGTTGGATTCCCGGGGTGAACACTGAAGCTTTCTTT
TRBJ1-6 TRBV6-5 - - CAHGRGMDSPLHF TGTGCCCATGGGCGGGGGATGGACTCACCCCTCCACTTT
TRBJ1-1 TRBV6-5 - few CASSPSGAEAFF TGTGCCAGCAGCCCCTCAGGGGCTGAAGCTTTCTTT
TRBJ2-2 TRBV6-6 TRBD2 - CASRVPGTSGTGELFF TGTGCCAGCAGGGTCCCCGGGACTAGTGGAACCGGGGAGCTGTTTTTT
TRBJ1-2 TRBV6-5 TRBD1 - CASTPGQGAFYGYTF TGTGCCAGCACCCCGGGACAGGGGGCGTTCTATGGCTACACCTTC
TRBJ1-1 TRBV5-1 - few CASSPGVTGKPEAFF TGCGCCAGCAGCCCAGGGGTAACAGGCAAACCTGAAGCTTTCTTT
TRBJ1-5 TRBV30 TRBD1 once CAWSKTGEGNQPQHF TGTGCCTGGAGTAAGACAGGGGAGGGCAATCAGCCCCAGCATTTT
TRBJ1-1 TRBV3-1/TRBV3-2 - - CASSQASSSRSTEAFF TGTGCCAGCAGCCAAGCCTCTAGTTCTAGAAGCACTGAAGCTTTCTTT
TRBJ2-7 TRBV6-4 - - CASSALPPHTYEQYF TGTGCCAGCAGTGCTCTGCCGCCACATACCTACGAGCAGTACTTC
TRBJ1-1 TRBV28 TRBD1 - CASSPRGHTNTEAFF TGTGCCAGCAGTCCCAGGGGGCACACGAACACTGAAGCTTTCTTT
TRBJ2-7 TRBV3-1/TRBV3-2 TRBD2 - CASSPGLAGNSYEQYF TGTGCCAGCAGCCCGGGACTAGCGGGTAACTCCTACGAGCAGTACTTC
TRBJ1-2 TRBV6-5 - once CASSQGQGSYTF TGTGCCAGCAGTCAGGGCCAGGGAAGCTACACCTTC
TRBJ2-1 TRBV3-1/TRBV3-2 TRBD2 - CASSPQLGLAGVGGYNEQFF TGTGCCAGCAGCCCACAGTTGGGACTAGCGGGAGTCGGCGGATACAATGAGCAGTTCTTC
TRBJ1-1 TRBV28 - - CASSLQGMNTEAFF TGTGCCAGCAGTTTACAGGGGATGAACACTGAAGCTTTCTTT
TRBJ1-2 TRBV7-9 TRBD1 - CASSPKEADRAKGYTF TGTGCCAGCAGCCCTAAAGAAGCGGACAGGGCGAAGGGCTACACCTTC
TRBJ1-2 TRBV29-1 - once CSVAINYGYTF TGCAGCGTTGCCATTAACTATGGCTACACCTTC
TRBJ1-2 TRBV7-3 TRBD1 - CASSLGQGNYGYTF TGTGCCAGCAGCCTGGGACAGGGGAACTATGGCTACACCTTC
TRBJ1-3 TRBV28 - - CASSPPRGGGNTIYF TGTGCCAGCAGCCCCCCTCGGGGAGGCGGAAACACCATATATTTT